A single sample is the source of the 2 T cell receptor beta chains below, sequenced in a study of blood T cell repertoires in COVID-19 (dated by TCRdb to between 2020 and 2021). The library was made by the immunoSEQ multiplex PCR assay. Here the immuneACCESS table is served through TCRdb, limited to in-frame sequences with V and J called. Missing clones are a known gap in these copies; in checked studies unresolved V genes cover under half, and the rest lacks a known reason. The sample table holds roughly 160,000 clones, of which roughly 86% were seen once. About 2.6% of the sample lies in the top ten. What was sequenced was peripheral blood. The receptor set was obtained from a woman of 80 years or more with COVID-19, enrolled during active disease.

This sequence joins TRBV3-1 (or the pseudogene TRBV3-2) and TRBJ1-1; D possibly corresponds to TRBD1 (5 bases). V lost 1 base and J lost 4, with 10 bases in between. The CDR3 is 14 residues long. In germline, CDR1 is LGHDT, CDR2 YNNKEL (reference sequence). CDR3 amino acids: CASSQARRATEAFF. CDR3 sequence (DNA): TGTGCCAGCAGCCAAGCTCGCAGGGCCACTGAAGCTTTCTTT.

V usage is TRBV5-6 and J usage is TRBJ1-6, with D possibly being TRBD1 (5 bases). Germline V lookup: CDR1 SGHDT, CDR2 YYEEEE. This CDR3 spans 15 amino acids. V lost 7 bases, J lost 0 bases, and 11 bases lay in between. CDR3 region: CASRGRASYNSPLHF. The CDR3 DNA follows: TGTGCCAGCCGCGGCAGGGCCTCCTATAATTCACCCCTCCACTTT.